These T cell receptor beta chains were read from a single sample in a study of blood T cells in healthy people across ages. TCRdb processed the 5' RACE reads anew with MiXCR; each CDR3 protein has one entry. The data hold around 1,100,000 distinct CDR3 sequences, with more than 30% observed a single time. Sequenced material: blood. These receptors came from a man aged 18 to 30 in good health. Both conserved end residues are part of each CDR3. The D gene is left open where the match is weak. Size is stated for part of the rows, as once, few or many counts, or as a class when the clone is expanded.

15 few TRBJ2-4 TRBV14 NA TGTGCCAGCAGCCCTAGGTGGGCGGCCAAAAACATTCAGTACTTC CASSPRWAAKNIQYF
12 NA TRBJ1-2 TRBV6-5 NA TGTGCCAGCAGTAACAGAGAATATGGCTACACCTTC CASSNREYGYTF
13 few TRBJ2-7 TRBV6-2/TRBV6-3 TRBD2 TGTGCCAGCAGTTACCAACTAGCGAGCGAGCAGTACTTC CASSYQLASEQYF
13 NA TRBJ1-1 TRBV14 NA TGTGCCAGCAGCCAACAGCGGACGGGAGGAGCTTTCTTT CASSQQRTGGAFF
18 NA TRBJ2-4 TRBV4-3 NA TGCGCCAGCAGCCAAGAAACATCATCGAGGGGGGCCGGAGACATTCAGTACTTC CASSQETSSRGAGDIQYF
15 NA TRBJ1-3 TRBV5-6 NA TGCGCCAGCAGCTCCAGGGATGGCTCTGGAAACACCATATATTTT CASSSRDGSGNTIYF
14 NA TRBJ1-2 TRBV6-2/TRBV6-3 NA TGTGCCAGCAGGACCGACACAGGATTCTATGGCTACACCTTC CASRTDTGFYGYTF
15 once TRBJ2-3 TRBV9 TRBD2 TGTGCCAGCAGCCACCGGGAGGGGGGGACAGATACGCAGTATTTT CASSHREGGTDTQYF
16 few TRBJ2-5 TRBV3-1 TRBD2 TGTGCCAGCAGCCAAGTCGGGGGGATGATGCAAGAGACCCAGTACTTC CASSQVGGMMQETQYF
14 NA TRBJ2-3 TRBV12-3/TRBV12-4 NA TGTGCCAGCAGCCTCAGTGGGAGAGCGGATACGCAGTATTTT CASSLSGRADTQYF
14 many TRBJ1-2 TRBV10-3 NA TGTGCCATCAGTGAAGGGCCAGGGGCTAAGGGCTACACCTTC CAISEGPGAKGYTF
13 NA TRBJ2-3 TRBV20-1 NA TGCAGTGCTATGGGGACCTTCAGAGATACGCAGTATTTT CSAMGTFRDTQYF
17 NA TRBJ1-2 TRBV29-1 NA TGCAGCGTTGGACCCCGGGACGCTCGGAGAAGGGGCTATGGCTACACCTTC CSVGPRDARRRGYGYTF
15 few TRBJ2-1 TRBV5-1 NA TGCGCCAGCAACACCGGGACAAGTGACTACAATGAGCAGTTCTTC CASNTGTSDYNEQFF
11 NA TRBJ2-1 TRBV20-1 NA TGCAGTGCTAGAAGACAAAGGGAGCAGTTCTTC CSARRQREQFF
15 few TRBJ2-1 TRBV7-9 NA TGTGCCAGCAGCTTATTTGCGGGGGCAAGCAATGAGCAGTTCTTC CASSLFAGASNEQFF
16 few TRBJ2-3 TRBV6-2/TRBV6-3 NA TGTGCCAGCACCCCCTGGGAAAGCGGTAGCACAGATACGCAGTATTTT CASTPWESGSTDTQYF
14 few TRBJ1-4 TRBV20-1 NA TGCAGTGCTAGAGATGGGTGGAGTAATGAAAAACTGTTTTTT CSARDGWSNEKLFF
18 once TRBJ2-5 TRBV4-2 TRBD2 TGTGCCAGCAGCCAAGCTAGATATAGACTAGCGGGGAAGGATGAGCAGTACTTC CASSQARYRLAGKDEQYF
12 NA TRBJ1-1 TRBV10-3 NA TGTGCCATCAGTGGAACAGGGCGGGCAGCTTTCTTT CAISGTGRAAFF
13 NA TRBJ2-3 TRBV4-1 TRBD2 TGCGCCAGCGGGGGGGTAGTTGCAGATACGCAGTATTTT CASGGVVADTQYF
18 NA TRBJ2-5 TRBV20-1 TRBD2 TGCAGTGCTAGAGAAGCGGGGGGAGTGGTGGAGGGGTTTAGTGGTCAGTACTTC CSAREAGGVVEGFSGQYF
16 NA TRBJ1-5 TRBV10-3 NA TGTGCCATCAGTGATGTCAGAGGGGGAAGCAATCAGCCCCAGCATTTT CAISDVRGGSNQPQHF
15 NA TRBJ2-7 TRBV13 NA TGTGCCAGCAGCCGTACCCCGACGAGCTCCTACGAGCAGTACTTC CASSRTPTSSYEQYF
15 many TRBJ1-1 TRBV4-2 TRBD1 TGTGCCAGCAGCCAACTGACAGGGGTTATCACTGAAGCTTTCTTT CASSQLTGVITEAFF
15 once TRBJ2-3 TRBV20-1 NA TGCAGTGCTAGAGATCAGGTAGAGGTCACAGATACGCAGTATTTT CSARDQVEVTDTQYF
12 few TRBJ1-4 TRBV20-1 NA TGCAGTGCTGCTGCAACTAATGAAAAACTGTTTTTT CSAAATNEKLFF
17 NA TRBJ2-1 TRBV14 TRBD1 TGTGCCAGCAGCCAAGATGCAGGGGACAGTTCCTACAATGAGCAGTTCTTC CASSQDAGDSSYNEQFF
15 once TRBJ1-5 TRBV12-3/TRBV12-4 NA TGTGCCAGCAGCGCTGGGGGGGATAGCAATCAGCCCCAGCATTTT CASSAGGDSNQPQHF
14 NA TRBJ2-3 TRBV7-3 TRBD2 TGTGCCAGCAGCCCTAGCGGGGTTAGAGATACGCAGTATTTT CASSPSGVRDTQYF
16 NA TRBJ2-2 TRBV24-1 TRBD1 TGTGCCACCAGTGACAGCCCTACAGGGGATACCGGGGAGCTGTTTTTT CATSDSPTGDTGELFF
14 NA TRBJ1-4 TRBV29-1 NA TGCAGCGCTAGACAGACTCCAACTAATGAAAAACTGTTTTTT CSARQTPTNEKLFF
13 NA TRBJ2-7 TRBV6-6 NA TGTGCCTGCCGTTGGGGGTCTGGAAACGAGCAGTACTTC CACRWGSGNEQYF
12 NA TRBJ1-2 TRBV6-6 TRBD1 TGTGCCAGCAGAGGACAGGAAGGGGGCTACACCTTC CASRGQEGGYTF
15 few TRBJ1-2 TRBV7-2 TRBD1 TGTGCCAGCAGCAAGGGACAGGGGGCGGTCTATGGCTACACCTTC CASSKGQGAVYGYTF
19 NA TRBJ1-2 TRBV9 TRBD1 TGTGCCAGCAGCGTACACGCCCCGGGACAGGGGGCTTACTTCTATGGCTACACCTTC CASSVHAPGQGAYFYGYTF
14 NA TRBJ1-5 TRBV28 NA TGTGCCAGCAGTTACACTTATAGCAATCAGCCCCAGCATTTT CASSYTYSNQPQHF
16 NA TRBJ1-4 TRBV3-1 NA TGTGCCAGCAGCCAAGATATCGATGCAACTAATGAAAAACTGTTTTTT CASSQDIDATNEKLFF
17 NA TRBJ2-3 TRBV12-3/TRBV12-4 NA TGTGCCAGCAGTTCATCACCGGGAAGAGCGGAAACAGATACGCAGTATTTT CASSSSPGRAETDTQYF
14 NA TRBJ1-6 TRBV30 NA TGTGCCTGGAGTGGAGATACAGATAATTCACCCCTCCACTTT CAWSGDTDNSPLHF
14 few TRBJ2-5 TRBV12-3/TRBV12-4 NA TGTGCCAGCAGTTTCGCAGGGTTACAAGAGACCCAGTACTTC CASSFAGLQETQYF
15 NA TRBJ1-4 TRBV19 NA TGTGCCAGTAACGGACAGCCTGCAACTAATGAAAAACTGTTTTTT CASNGQPATNEKLFF
14 NA TRBJ2-2 TRBV4-3 NA TGCGCCAGCAGCTCCGGGACTTCCACCGGGGAGCTGTTTTTT CASSSGTSTGELFF
16 few TRBJ2-2 TRBV6-2/TRBV6-3 TRBD2 TGTGCCAGCAGCTGGGGGGGTGTCGAGAACACCGGGGAGCTGTTTTTT CASSWGGVENTGELFF
13 many TRBJ2-1 TRBV7-2 NA TGTGCCAGCAGCTTAATAGTTCGCAATGAGCAGTTCTTC CASSLIVRNEQFF
15 few TRBJ1-4 TRBV7-2 NA TGTGCCAGCAGCCCGGACCGCCAGGGCAATGAAAAACTGTTTTTT CASSPDRQGNEKLFF
21 NA TRBJ2-7 TRBV6-2/TRBV6-3 TRBD1 TGTGCCAGCAGTTACTTCAACATAAACAGGGGCCTAAGGAGCTCCTACAATGAGCAGTACTTC CASSYFNINRGLRSSYNEQYF
15 few TRBJ1-2 TRBV6-5 NA TGTGCCAGCAGTTCGTCCCTCTACAACCTCTATGGCTACACCTTC CASSSSLYNLYGYTF
11 once TRBJ2-2 TRBV2 NA TGTGCCAGCAGTGAATTCGGGGAGCTGTTTTTT CASSEFGELFF
13 NA TRBJ1-6 TRBV5-1 NA TGCGCCAGCAGCATCTCCACGGGTTCACCCCTCCACTTT CASSISTGSPLHF
13 NA TRBJ2-5 TRBV20-1 NA TGCAGTGCTAGACCTGACTTCCAAGAGACCCAGTACTTC CSARPDFQETQYF
15 NA TRBJ2-7 TRBV6-1 TRBD1 TGTGCCTGCATTCGACAGGGGACCTACCCCTACGAGCAGTACTTC CACIRQGTYPYEQYF